The present TCR beta chain was sequenced within a study of CD8 T cells in Susac syndrome. This clonotype has just one count. The germline CDR1 and CDR2 sequences are SQVTM and ANQGSEA. The CDR3 has 14 amino acids. V lost 5 bases to trimming and J lost 0 bases, with 13 bases between them. While CD8+ and CD4+ T cells were isolated negatively, TEMRA cells were enriched by FACS. When the RNA was reverse transcribed, random hexamers were used with an input of roughly 0.45 to 1 ug. Amplification of TCR beta CDR3 used immunoSEQ multiplex PCR across 54 Vbeta and 13 Jbeta. One entry per CDR3 protein, called by TCRdb with MiXCR from the immunoSEQ multiplex PCR reads. The profile shows 150,000 to 160,000 distinct CDR3 sequences, 95% of them singletons.

The rearrangement joins TRBV29-1 to TRBJ1-1, with D maybe TRBD1 (6 bases). The TCR comes from a human donor with multiple sclerosis. Sequencing was carried out using CD8+ T cells from PBMCs. CDR3 DNA sequence: TGCAGCGTTCCCAAGGGGGGGGTGAACACTGAAGCTTTCTTT. This sequence encodes CSVPKGGVNTEAFF.